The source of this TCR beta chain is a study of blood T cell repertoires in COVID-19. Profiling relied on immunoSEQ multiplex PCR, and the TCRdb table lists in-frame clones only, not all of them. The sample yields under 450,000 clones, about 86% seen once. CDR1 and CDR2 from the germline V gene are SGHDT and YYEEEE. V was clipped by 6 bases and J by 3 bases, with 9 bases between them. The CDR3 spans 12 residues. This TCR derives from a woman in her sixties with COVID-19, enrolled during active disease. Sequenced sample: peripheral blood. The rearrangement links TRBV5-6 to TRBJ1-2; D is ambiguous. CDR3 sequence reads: CASTRFDYGYTF. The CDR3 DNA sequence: TGTGCCAGCACACGGTTTGACTATGGCTACACCTTC.